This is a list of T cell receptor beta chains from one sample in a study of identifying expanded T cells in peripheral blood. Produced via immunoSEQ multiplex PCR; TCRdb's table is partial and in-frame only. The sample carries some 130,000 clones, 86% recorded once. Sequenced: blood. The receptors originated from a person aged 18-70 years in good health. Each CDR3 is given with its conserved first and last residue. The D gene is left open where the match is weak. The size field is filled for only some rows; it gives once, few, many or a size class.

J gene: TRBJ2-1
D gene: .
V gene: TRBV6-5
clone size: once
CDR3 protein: CASSFDRSYNEQFF
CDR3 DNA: TGTGCCAGCAGTTTTGACAGGTCTTACAATGAGCAGTTCTTC

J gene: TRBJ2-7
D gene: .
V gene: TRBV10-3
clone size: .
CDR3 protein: CAISDEGERYEQYF
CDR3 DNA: TGTGCCATCAGTGATGAGGGGGAGCGCTACGAGCAGTACTTC

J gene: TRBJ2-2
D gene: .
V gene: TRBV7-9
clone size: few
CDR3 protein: CASSLDAQQTGELFF
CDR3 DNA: TGTGCCAGCAGCTTAGATGCGCAGCAAACCGGGGAGCTGTTTTTT

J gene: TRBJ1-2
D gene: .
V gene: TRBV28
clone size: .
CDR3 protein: CASSHPQGNGYTF
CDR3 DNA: TGTGCCAGCAGTCACCCCCAGGGTAATGGCTACACCTTC

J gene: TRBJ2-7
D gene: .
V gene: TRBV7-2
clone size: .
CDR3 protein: CASSLDRVDYEQYF
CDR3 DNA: TGTGCCAGCAGCTTAGACAGGGTGGACTACGAGCAGTACTTC

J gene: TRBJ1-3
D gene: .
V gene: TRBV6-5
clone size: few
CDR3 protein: CATWGGDTIYF
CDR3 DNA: TGTGCCACCTGGGGGGGGGACACCATATATTTT

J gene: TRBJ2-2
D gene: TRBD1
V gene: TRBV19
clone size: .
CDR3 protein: CASSIGQGDTGELFF
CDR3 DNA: TGTGCCAGTAGTATAGGACAGGGAGACACCGGGGAGCTGTTTTTT

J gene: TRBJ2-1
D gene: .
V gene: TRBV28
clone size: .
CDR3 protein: CASVTGVVDEQFF
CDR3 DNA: TGTGCCAGCGTGACGGGAGTCGTCGATGAGCAGTTCTTC

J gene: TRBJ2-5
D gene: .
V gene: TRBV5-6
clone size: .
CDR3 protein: CASSLNSGGQETQYF
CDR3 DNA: TGTGCCAGCAGCTTAAACTCTGGAGGGCAAGAGACCCAGTACTTC

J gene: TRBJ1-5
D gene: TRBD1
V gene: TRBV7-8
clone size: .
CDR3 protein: CASSPGQGNNQPQHF
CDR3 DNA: TGTGCCAGCAGCCCGGGACAGGGCAACAATCAGCCCCAGCATTTT

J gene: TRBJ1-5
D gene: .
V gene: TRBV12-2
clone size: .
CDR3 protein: CASRIQGDSNQPQHF
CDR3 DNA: TGTGCAAGTCGGATTCAGGGAGATAGCAATCAGCCCCAGCATTTT

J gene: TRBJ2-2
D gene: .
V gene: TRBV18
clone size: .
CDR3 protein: CASSPPVTGELFF
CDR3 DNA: TGTGCCAGCTCACCACCAGTCACCGGGGAGCTGTTTTTT

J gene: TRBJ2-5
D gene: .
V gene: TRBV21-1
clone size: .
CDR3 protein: CASSRESPWDRGQETQYF
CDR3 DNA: TGTGCCAGCAGCAGAGAGTCCCCCTGGGACAGGGGACAAGAGACCCAGTACTTC

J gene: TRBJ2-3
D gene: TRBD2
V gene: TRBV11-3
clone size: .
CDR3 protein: CASSLGLAGGTDTQYF
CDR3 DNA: TGTGCCAGCAGCTTAGGGCTGGCGGGGGGCACAGATACGCAGTATTTT

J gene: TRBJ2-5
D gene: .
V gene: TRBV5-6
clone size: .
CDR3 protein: CASSLALQETQYF
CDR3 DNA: TGTGCCAGCAGCTTGGCGTTGCAAGAGACCCAGTACTTC

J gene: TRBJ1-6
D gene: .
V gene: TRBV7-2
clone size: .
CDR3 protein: CASSFGIGTSPLHF
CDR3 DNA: TGTGCCAGCAGCTTTGGAATTGGGACCTCACCCCTCCACTTT

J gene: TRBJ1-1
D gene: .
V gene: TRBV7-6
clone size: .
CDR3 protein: CASSLFQGNTEAFF
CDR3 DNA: TGTGCCAGCAGCTTATTCCAGGGGAACACTGAAGCTTTCTTT

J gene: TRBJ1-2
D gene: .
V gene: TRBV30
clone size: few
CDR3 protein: CAWSVRTDYGYTF
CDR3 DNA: TGTGCCTGGAGTGTCCGGACAGACTATGGCTACACCTTC

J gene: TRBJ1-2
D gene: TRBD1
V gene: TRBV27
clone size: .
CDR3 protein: CASSPDRGGYTF
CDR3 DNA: TGTGCCAGCAGTCCTGACAGGGGTGGCTACACCTTC

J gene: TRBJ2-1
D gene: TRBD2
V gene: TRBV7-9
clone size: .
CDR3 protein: CASSSPTGGFLDEQFF
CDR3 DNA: TGTGCCAGCAGCTCTCCCACGGGAGGGTTTTTAGATGAGCAGTTCTTC

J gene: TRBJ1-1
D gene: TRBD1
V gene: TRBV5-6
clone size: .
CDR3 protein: CASTSDRGTEAFF
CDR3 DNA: TGTGCCAGCACCTCCGACAGGGGCACTGAAGCTTTCTTT

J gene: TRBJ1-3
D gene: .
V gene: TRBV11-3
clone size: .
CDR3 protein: CASSSGQSGNTIYF
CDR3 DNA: TGTGCCAGCAGCTCTGGGCAGTCCGGAAACACCATATATTTT

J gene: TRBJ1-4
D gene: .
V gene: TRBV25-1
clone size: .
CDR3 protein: CASSEVGEKLFF
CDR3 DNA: TGTGCCAGCAGTGAAGTCGGTGAAAAACTGTTTTTT

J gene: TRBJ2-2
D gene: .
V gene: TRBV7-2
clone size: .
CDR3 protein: CASSPDTGELFF
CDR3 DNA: TGTGCCAGCAGCCCTGACACCGGGGAGCTGTTTTTT

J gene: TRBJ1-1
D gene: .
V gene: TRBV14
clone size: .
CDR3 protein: CASSRLGTEAFF
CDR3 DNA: TGTGCCAGCAGCCGCCTGGGCACTGAAGCTTTCTTT

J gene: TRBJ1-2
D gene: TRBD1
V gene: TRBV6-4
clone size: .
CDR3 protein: CASSDPSPPRGCYGYTF
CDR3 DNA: TGTGCCAGCAGTGACCCCTCCCCCCCCAGGGGGTGCTATGGCTACACCTTC

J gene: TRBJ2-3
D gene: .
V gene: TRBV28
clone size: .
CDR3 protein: CASSQPGRFTDTQYF
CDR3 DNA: TGTGCCAGCAGTCAGCCGGGACGCTTCACAGATACGCAGTATTTT

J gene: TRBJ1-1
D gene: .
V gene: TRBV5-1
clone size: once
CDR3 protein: CASSLFNSNTEAFF
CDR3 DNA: TGCGCCAGCAGCTTGTTTAATTCGAACACTGAAGCTTTCTTT

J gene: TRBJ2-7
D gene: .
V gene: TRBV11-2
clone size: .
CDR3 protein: CASSLDYYEQYF
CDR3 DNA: TGTGCCAGCAGCTTGGACTACTACGAGCAGTACTTC

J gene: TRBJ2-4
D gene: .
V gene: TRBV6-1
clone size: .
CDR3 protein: CASQVVTKNIQYF
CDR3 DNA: TGTGCCAGCCAGGTCGTGACCAAAAACATTCAGTACTTC

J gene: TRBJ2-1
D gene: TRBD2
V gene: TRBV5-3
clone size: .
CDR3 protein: CARSWGLAGSSYNEQFF
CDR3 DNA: TGTGCCAGAAGCTGGGGACTAGCGGGGTCCTCCTACAATGAGCAGTTCTTC

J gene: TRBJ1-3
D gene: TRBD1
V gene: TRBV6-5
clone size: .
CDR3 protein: CASSYDRATGNTIYF
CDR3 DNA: TGTGCCAGCAGTTACGACAGGGCGACGGGAAACACCATATATTTT

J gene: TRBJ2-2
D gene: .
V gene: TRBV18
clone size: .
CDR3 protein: CASSPPLSLNTGELFF
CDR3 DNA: TGTGCCAGCTCACCACCGCTCAGCCTTAACACCGGGGAGCTGTTTTTT

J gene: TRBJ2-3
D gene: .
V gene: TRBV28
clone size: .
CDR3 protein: CASNKTAAAHTDTQYF
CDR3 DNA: TGTGCCAGCAATAAGACGGCGGCGGCCCACACAGATACGCAGTATTTT

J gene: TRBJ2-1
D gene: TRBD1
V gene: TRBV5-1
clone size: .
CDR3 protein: CASNRATGSSYNEQFF
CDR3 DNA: TGCGCCAGCAACCGCGCGACAGGGAGCTCCTACAATGAGCAGTTCTTC

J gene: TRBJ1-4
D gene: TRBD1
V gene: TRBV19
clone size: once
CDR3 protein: CASSIPAGGGEKLFF
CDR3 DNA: TGTGCCAGTAGTATTCCGGCAGGGGGCGGTGAAAAACTGTTTTTT

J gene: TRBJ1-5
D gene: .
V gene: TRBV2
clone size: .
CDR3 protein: CASRNTGLPQHF
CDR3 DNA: TGTGCCAGCAGAAACACAGGGCTGCCCCAGCATTTT

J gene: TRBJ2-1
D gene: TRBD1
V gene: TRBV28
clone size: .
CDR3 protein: CASSFPTGSSYNEQFF
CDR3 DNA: TGTGCCAGCAGTTTTCCGACAGGGAGCTCCTACAATGAGCAGTTCTTC

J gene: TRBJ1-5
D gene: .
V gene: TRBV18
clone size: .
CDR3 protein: CASSPEGGNQPQHF
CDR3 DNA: TGTGCCAGCTCACCCGAGGGGGGCAATCAGCCCCAGCATTTT

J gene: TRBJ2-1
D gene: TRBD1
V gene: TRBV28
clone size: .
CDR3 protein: CASSSPGQGDEQFF
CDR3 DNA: TGTGCCAGCAGTTCACCGGGACAGGGTGATGAGCAGTTCTTC

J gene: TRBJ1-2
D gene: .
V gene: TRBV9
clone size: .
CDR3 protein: CASSGSESLYGYTF
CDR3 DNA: TGTGCCAGCAGCGGATCGGAATCCCTCTATGGCTACACCTTC

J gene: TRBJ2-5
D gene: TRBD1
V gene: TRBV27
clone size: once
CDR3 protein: CASSFGTEETQYF
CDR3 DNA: TGTGCCAGCAGTTTTGGGACAGAAGAGACCCAGTACTTC

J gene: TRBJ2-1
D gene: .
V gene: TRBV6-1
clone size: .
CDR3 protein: CASRGDEQFF
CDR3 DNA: TGTGCCAGCAGGGGGGATGAGCAGTTCTTC

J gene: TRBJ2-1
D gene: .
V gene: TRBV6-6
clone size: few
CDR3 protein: CASSYVSNEQFF
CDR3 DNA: TGTGCCAGCAGTTACGTGTCCAATGAGCAGTTCTTC

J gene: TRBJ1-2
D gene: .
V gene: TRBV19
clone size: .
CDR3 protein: CASSIFDNYGYTF
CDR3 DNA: TGTGCCAGTAGTATCTTTGACAACTATGGCTACACCTTC

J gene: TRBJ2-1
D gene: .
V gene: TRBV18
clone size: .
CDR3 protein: CASRSTSSYNEQFF
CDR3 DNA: TGTGCCAGTCGAAGCACGAGCTCCTACAATGAGCAGTTCTTC

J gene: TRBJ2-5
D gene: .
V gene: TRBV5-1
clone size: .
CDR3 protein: CASSPLGETQYF
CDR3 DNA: TGCGCCAGCAGCCCCTTGGGGGAGACCCAGTACTTC

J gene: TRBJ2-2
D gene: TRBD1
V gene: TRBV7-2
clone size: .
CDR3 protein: CASSWTGGDSNGELFF
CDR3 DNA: TGTGCCAGCAGCTGGACAGGGGGCGATAGCAACGGGGAGCTGTTTTTT

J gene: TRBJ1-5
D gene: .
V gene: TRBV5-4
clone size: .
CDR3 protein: CASSFTQPQHF
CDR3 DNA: TGTGCCAGCAGCTTCACCCAGCCCCAGCATTTT

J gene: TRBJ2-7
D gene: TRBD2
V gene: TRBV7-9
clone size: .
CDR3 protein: CASRNSGRGSYEQYF
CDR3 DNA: TGTGCCAGCAGAAATAGCGGGAGGGGGTCCTACGAGCAGTACTTC

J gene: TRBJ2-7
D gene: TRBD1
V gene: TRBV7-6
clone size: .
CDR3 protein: CASSVGQALHEQYF
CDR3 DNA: TGTGCCAGCAGCGTGGGACAGGCCCTCCACGAGCAGTACTTC

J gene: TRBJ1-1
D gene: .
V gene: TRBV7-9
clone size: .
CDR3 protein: CASSFPQKGEAFF
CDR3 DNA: TGTGCCAGCAGCTTCCCCCAGAAGGGTGAAGCTTTCTTT